The T cell receptor beta chain under discussion was sequenced for a study of T cells in Graves' hyperthyroidism and ophthalmopathy. Findings of the study overall: The majority of expanded thyroid clonotypes above 0.001 also appeared in blood. Ophthalmopathy was distinguished from stable hyperthyroidism by 13 V-J signatures.

This clonotype was counted many times. What it binds is not known. Researchers defined stable Graves' hyperthyroidism as no ophthalmopathy progression within 18 months. From under 12 ml of fresh peripheral blood, PBMCs were isolated. Researchers amplified the TCR beta CDR3 regions from RNA transcripts. Using the HTBI primer set, a first-round RT-PCR was run on the TCR CDR3. Using its own MiXCR run on the multiplex PCR reads, TCRdb lists one record per CDR3 protein. The sample lists around 620,000 distinct CDR3 sequences, roughly 16% occurring once. V was clipped by 2 bases and J by 2 bases, with 10 bases between them. CDR3 length equals 14 residues. Germline V gene lookup returns CDR1 SGHTA and CDR2 FQGNSA.

The chain is built from TRBV7-2 and TRBJ2-7; D possibly corresponds to TRBD1 (6 bases). This clonotype originated in a woman younger than 45 with Graves' hyperthyroidism. The material sequenced was blood. Here the CDR3 reads CASSLPGTTYEQYF. Written as DNA, the CDR3 is TGTGCCAGCAGCTTACCCGGGACAACCTACGAGCAGTACTTC.